The 2 T cell receptor beta chains in this list originate from one sample, sequenced in a study of T cells in localized non-small cell lung cancer. Here immunoSEQ multiplex PCR was the method, and the copy in TCRdb shows in-frame clones only, minus some. This sample has some 71,000 clones, with 70% to 90% found just once. The sample was peripheral blood, taken before any cancer treatment. The receptors were gathered from a female donor older than 55 with stage I lung adenocarcinoma.

The chain uses TRBV7-9 and TRBJ2-7; no reliable D call. The CDR3 is 18 amino acids. Trimming removed 1 base from V and 1 base from J, with 20 bases in between. Germline CDR1 SEHNR, CDR2 FQNEAQ (reference sequence). The CDR3 sequence is CASSLDIGSLSLSYEQYF. In DNA, the CDR3 is TGTGCCAGCAGCTTAGACATCGGCTCTTTAAGCCTTTCCTACGAGCAGTACTTC.

The gene calls are TRBV2 and TRBJ2-7; 8 bases fit TRBD1. With V trimmed by 8 bases and J by 4 bases, 13 bases remained unmatched. Germline V gene data show CDR1 as SNHLY and CDR2 as FYNNEI. This CDR3 is 15 amino acids long. The DNA of the CDR3 is TGTGCCAGCGGACGGACAGGGTTTGGGATGTACGAGCAGTACTTC. Its protein is CASGRTGFGMYEQYF.